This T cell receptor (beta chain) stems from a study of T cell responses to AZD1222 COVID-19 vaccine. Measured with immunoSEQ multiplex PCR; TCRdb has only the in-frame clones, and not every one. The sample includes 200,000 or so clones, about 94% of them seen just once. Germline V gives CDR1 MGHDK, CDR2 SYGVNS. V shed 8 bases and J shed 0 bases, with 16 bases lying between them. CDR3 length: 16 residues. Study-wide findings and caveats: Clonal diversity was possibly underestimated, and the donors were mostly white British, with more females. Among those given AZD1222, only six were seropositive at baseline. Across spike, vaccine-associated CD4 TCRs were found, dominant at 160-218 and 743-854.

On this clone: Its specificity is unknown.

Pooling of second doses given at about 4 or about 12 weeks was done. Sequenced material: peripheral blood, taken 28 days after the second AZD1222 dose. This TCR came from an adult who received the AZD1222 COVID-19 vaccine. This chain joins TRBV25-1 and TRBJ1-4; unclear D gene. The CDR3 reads CASPPGEVATNEKLFF. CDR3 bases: TGTGCCAGCCCCCCCGGGGAGGTTGCAACTAATGAAAAACTGTTTTTT. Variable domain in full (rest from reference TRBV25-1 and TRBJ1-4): EADIYQTPRYLVIGTGKKITLECSQTMGHDKMYWYQQDPGMELHLIHYSYGVNSTEKGDLSSESTVSRIRTEHFPLTLESARPSHTSQYLCASPPGEVATNEKLFFGSGTQLSVL.